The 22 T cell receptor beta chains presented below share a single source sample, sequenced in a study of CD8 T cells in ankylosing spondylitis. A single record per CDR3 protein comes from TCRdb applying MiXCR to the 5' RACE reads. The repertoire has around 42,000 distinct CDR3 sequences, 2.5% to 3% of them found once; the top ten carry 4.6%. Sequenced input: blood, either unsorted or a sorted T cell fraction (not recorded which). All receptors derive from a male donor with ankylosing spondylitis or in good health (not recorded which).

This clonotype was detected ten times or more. CDR3 loop: CASSVVGSGKSNEQFF. In nucleotides, the CDR3 is TGTGCCAGCAGCGTAGTCGGTAGCGGGAAAAGTAATGAGCAGTTCTTC. The chain joins TRBV9 to TRBJ2-1; 8 bases map to TRBD2. Germline CDR1 and CDR2: SGDLS and YYNGEE. CDR3 length equals 16 residues. The J segment lost 7 bases and the V segment lost 0 bases, leaving 9 bases of the junction unmatched.

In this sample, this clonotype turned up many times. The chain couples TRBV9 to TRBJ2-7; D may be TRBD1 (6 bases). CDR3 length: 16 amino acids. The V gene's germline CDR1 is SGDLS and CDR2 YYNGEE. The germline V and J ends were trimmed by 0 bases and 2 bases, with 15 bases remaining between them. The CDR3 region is CASSVGARTETYEQYF. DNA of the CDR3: TGTGCCAGCAGCGTAGGCGCCCGGACAGAGACCTACGAGCAGTACTTC.

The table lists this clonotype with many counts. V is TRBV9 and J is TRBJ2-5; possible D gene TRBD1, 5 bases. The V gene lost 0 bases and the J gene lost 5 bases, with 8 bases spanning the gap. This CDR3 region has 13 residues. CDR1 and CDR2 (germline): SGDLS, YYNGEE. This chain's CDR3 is CASSVDRWETQYF. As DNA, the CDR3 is TGTGCCAGCAGCGTAGACAGGTGGGAGACCCAGTACTTC.

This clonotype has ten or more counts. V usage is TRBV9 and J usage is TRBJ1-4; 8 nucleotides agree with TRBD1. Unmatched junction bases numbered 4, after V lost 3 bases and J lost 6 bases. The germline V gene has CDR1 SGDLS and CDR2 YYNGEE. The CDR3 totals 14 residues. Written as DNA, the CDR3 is TGTGCCAGCAGCGAACAGGGGGGGGATGAAAAACTGTTTTTT. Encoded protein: CASSEQGGDEKLFF. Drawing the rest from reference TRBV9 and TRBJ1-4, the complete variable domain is DSGVTQTPKHLITATGQRVTLRCSPRSGDLSVYWYQQSLDQGLQFLIQYYNGEERAKGNILERFSAQQFPDLHSELNLSSLELGDSALYFCASSEQGGDEKLFFGSGTQLSVL.

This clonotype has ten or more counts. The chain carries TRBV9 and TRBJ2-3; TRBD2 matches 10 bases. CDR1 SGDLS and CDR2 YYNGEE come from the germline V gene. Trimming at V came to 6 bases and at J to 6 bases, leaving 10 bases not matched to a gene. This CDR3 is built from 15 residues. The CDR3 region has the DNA TGTGCCAGCACTATGGCGGGACTAGCGACCGATACGCAGTATTTT. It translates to CASTMAGLATDTQYF.

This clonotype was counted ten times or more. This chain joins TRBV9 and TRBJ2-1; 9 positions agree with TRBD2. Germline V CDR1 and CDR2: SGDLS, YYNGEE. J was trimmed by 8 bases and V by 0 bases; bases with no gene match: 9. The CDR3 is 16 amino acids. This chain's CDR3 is CASSVGAGGPSDEQFF. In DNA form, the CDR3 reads TGTGCCAGCAGCGTAGGGGCGGGAGGGCCTTCGGATGAGCAGTTCTTC.

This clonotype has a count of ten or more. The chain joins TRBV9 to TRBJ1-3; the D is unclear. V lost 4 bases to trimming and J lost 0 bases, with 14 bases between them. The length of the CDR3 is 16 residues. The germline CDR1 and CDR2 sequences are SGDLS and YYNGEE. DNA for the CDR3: TGTGCCAGCAGCCCGAGCCAGGAATTCTCTGGAAACACCATATATTTT. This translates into CASSPSQEFSGNTIYF.

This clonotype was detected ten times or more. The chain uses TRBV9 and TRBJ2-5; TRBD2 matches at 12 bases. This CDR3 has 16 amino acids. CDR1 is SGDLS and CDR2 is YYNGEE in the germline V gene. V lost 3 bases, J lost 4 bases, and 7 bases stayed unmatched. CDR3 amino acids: CASSARGGLAGETQYF. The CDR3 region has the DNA TGTGCCAGCAGCGCCCGAGGGGGACTAGCGGGAGAGACCCAGTACTTC.

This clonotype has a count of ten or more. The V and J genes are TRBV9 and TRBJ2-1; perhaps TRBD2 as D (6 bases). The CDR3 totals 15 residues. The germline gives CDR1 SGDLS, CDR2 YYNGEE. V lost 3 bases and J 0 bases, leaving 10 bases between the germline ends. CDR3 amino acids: CASSERDSSYNEQFF. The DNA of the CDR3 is TGTGCCAGCAGCGAACGGGACTCCTCCTACAATGAGCAGTTCTTC.

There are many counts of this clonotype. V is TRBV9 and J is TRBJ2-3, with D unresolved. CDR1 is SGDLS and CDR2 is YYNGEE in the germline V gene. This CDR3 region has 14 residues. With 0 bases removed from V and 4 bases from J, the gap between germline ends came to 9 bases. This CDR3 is CASSVGSASDTQYF. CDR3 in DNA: TGTGCCAGCAGCGTAGGCAGCGCTTCAGATACGCAGTATTTT.

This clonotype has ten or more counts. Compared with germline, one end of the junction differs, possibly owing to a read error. CDR3 region: CASTVGLAGEETQYF. CDR3 bases: TGTGCCAGCACCGTAGGGCTAGCGGGAGAAGAGACCCAGTACTTC. The chain carries TRBV9 and TRBJ2-5, with 10 bases that match TRBD2. Germline loops: CDR1 SGDLS, CDR2 YYNGEE. This CDR3 has 15 amino acids.

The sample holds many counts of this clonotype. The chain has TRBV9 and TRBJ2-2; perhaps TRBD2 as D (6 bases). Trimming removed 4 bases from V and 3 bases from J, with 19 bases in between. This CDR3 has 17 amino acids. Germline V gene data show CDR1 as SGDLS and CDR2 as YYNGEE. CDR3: CASSPRGGLLYTGELFF. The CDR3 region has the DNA TGTGCCAGCAGCCCAAGGGGAGGACTGCTTTACACCGGGGAGCTGTTTTTT.

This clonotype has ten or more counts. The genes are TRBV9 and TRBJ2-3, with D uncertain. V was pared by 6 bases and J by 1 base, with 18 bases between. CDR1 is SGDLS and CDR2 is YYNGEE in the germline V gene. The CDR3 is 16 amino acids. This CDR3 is CASTLGFSAGTDTQYF. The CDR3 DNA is TGTGCCAGCACCCTAGGGTTCAGCGCCGGCACAGATACGCAGTATTTT. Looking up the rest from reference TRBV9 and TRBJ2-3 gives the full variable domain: DSGVTQTPKHLITATGQRVTLRCSPRSGDLSVYWYQQSLDQGLQFLIQYYNGEERAKGNILERFSAQQFPDLHSELNLSSLELGDSALYFCASTLGFSAGTDTQYFGPGTRLTVL.

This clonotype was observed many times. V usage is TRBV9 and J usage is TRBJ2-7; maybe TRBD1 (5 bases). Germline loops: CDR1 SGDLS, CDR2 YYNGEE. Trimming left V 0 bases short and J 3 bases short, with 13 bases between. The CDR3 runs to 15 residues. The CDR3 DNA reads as TGTGCCAGCAGCGTAGCCGTCTCGCAGGGCTACGAGCAGTACTTC. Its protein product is CASSVAVSQGYEQYF.

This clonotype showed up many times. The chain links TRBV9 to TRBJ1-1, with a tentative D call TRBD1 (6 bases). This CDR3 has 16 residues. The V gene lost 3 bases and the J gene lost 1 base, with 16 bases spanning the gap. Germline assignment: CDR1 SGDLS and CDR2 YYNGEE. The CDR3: CASSATQGNENTEAFF. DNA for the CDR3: TGTGCCAGCAGCGCCACACAGGGAAATGAGAACACTGAAGCTTTCTTT.

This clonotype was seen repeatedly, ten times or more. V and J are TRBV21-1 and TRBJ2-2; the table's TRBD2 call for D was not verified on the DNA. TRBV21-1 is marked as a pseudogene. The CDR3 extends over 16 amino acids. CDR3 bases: TGTGCCAGAAAGGGTAGCGGGAGAAAGGACACCGGGGAGCTGTTTTTT. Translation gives CARKGSGRKDTGELFF.

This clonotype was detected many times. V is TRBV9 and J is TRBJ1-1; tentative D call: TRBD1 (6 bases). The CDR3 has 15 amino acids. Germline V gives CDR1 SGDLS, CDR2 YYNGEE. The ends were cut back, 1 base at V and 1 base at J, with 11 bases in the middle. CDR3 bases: TGTGCCAGCAGCGTATCGGGGACATCGAACACTGAAGCTTTCTTT. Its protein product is CASSVSGTSNTEAFF.

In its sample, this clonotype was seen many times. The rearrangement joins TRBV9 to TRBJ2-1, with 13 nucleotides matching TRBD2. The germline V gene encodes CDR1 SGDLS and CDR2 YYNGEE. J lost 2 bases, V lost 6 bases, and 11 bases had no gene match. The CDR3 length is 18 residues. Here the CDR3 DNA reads TGTGCCAGCACGCAAGGACTAGCGGGAGTTGGGACCTACAATGAGCAGTTCTTC. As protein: CASTQGLAGVGTYNEQFF. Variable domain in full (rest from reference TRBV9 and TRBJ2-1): DSGVTQTPKHLITATGQRVTLRCSPRSGDLSVYWYQQSLDQGLQFLIQYYNGEERAKGNILERFSAQQFPDLHSELNLSSLELGDSALYFCASTQGLAGVGTYNEQFFGPGTRLTVL.

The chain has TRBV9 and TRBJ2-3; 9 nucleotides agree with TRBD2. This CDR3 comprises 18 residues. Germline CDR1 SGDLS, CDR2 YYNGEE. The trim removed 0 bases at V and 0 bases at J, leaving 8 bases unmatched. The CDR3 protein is CASSVASSGGFSTDTQYF. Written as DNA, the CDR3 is TGTGCCAGCAGCGTAGCGAGTAGCGGGGGATTTAGCACAGATACGCAGTATTTT.

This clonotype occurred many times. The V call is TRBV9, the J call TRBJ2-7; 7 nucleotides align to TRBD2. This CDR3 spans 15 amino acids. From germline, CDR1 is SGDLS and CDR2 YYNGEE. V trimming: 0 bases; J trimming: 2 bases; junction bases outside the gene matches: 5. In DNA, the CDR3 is TGTGCCAGCAGCGTAGATGGGGGGGAAACCTACGAGCAGTACTTC. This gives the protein CASSVDGGETYEQYF.

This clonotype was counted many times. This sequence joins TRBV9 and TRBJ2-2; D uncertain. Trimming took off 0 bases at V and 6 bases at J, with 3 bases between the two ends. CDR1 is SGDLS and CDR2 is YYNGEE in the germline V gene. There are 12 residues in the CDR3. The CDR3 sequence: CASSVVAGELFF. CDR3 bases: TGTGCCAGCAGCGTAGTGGCCGGGGAGCTGTTTTTT.

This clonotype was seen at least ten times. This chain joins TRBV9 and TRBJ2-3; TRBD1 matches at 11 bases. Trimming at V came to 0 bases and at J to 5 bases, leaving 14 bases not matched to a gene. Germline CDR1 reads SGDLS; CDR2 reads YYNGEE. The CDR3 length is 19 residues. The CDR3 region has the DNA TGTGCCAGCAGCGTAGCCGGGGGGTTCTGGACAGGGGGCGGAGATACGCAGTATTTT. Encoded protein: CASSVAGGFWTGGGDTQYF.